One and the same sample provided the 5 T cell receptor beta chains below, sequenced in a study of cytomegalovirus exposure and HLA in healthy donors. The PCR employed 60 Vbeta primers together with 13 Jbeta primers. Data came from immunoSEQ multiplex PCR; TCRdb stores just in-frame clones and leaves some out. The profile shows some 120,000 clones, 70% to 85% of them singletons. Sequenced material: PBMCs. The receptors stem from a young man in good health and CMV-seropositive.

This chain's CDR3 is CASRPSQGRGNQPQHF. As DNA, the CDR3 is TGTGCCAGCAGACCCTCACAGGGAAGGGGCAATCAGCCCCAGCATTTT. V is TRBV28 and J is TRBJ1-5, with D maybe TRBD1 (6 bases). V lost 6 bases to trimming and J lost 2 bases, with 17 bases between them. The CDR3 loop spans 16 amino acids. Germline V CDR1 and CDR2: MDHEN, SYDVKM.

The rearrangement links TRBV9 to TRBJ1-3; tentatively, D is TRBD1 (5 bases). V was trimmed by 0 bases and J by 2 bases, leaving 12 bases between them. Per germline, CDR1 SGDLS and CDR2 YYNGEE. This CDR3 region has 16 residues. CDR3 region: CASSVVDWGAGNTIYF. CDR3 DNA: TGTGCCAGCAGCGTAGTTGATTGGGGCGCTGGAAACACCATATATTTT.

This sequence joins TRBV9 and TRBJ1-6; 7 nucleotides agree with TRBD1. The germline CDR1 and CDR2 sequences are SGDLS and YYNGEE. V dropped 5 bases and J dropped 9; count of bases not matched to a gene: 11. The CDR3 has 15 amino acids. The CDR3 nucleotides are TGTGCCAGCAGTAGTCTGGGACAGAATCCTTCACCCCTCCACTTT. Translation: CASSSLGQNPSPLHF.

This clone was picked up a small number of times. CDR3 sequence reads: CASSPSGVIAKNIQYF. In DNA form, the CDR3 reads TGTGCCAGCAGCCCTTCGGGGGTCATAGCCAAAAACATTCAGTACTTC. This chain connects TRBV28 to TRBJ2-4, with a weak D call TRBD2 (6 bases). The CDR3 sequence is 16 residues long. CDR1 and CDR2 from the germline V gene are MDHEN and SYDVKM. Trimming removed 6 bases at V and 0 bases at J, with 15 bases between.

The chain's CDR3 is CASTRTGNSYEQYF. The DNA for the CDR3 is TGTGCCAGCACCCGGACAGGGAACTCCTACGAGCAGTACTTC. The chain employs TRBV2 and TRBJ2-7; 8 bases are a match to TRBD1. The germline CDR1 and CDR2 sequences are SNHLY and FYNNEI. The length of the CDR3 is 14 residues. Trimming removed 7 bases from V and 0 bases from J; junction bases left unmatched: 5.